This note documents a single T cell receptor (beta chain) sequence. Only in-frame clones appear in the TCRdb table, and some are missing; sequencing was by immunoSEQ multiplex PCR. The sample records some 170,000 clones, 82% being singletons. This sample is drawn from a study of blood T cell repertoires in COVID-19. Germline V CDR1 and CDR2: MDHEN, SYDVKM. The CDR3 has 14 residues. Deletions cut 6 bases from V and 4 bases from J, with 13 bases between. The clonotype was recovered from a woman between 65 and 79 years old with acute or convalescent COVID-19. The V gene is TRBV28, the J gene TRBJ1-5; weak D call: TRBD1 (5 bases). The specimen was peripheral blood. CDR3 sequence: CASRRTPTNQPQHF. CDR3 sequence (DNA): TGTGCCAGCAGACGGACACCTACGAATCAGCCCCAGCATTTT.